This T cell receptor beta chain was captured in a study of blood T cell repertoires in COVID-19. Study-level information: The origin of the acute and convalescent COVID-19 samples was the United States, Italy and Spain. T cells, B-cell-depleted T cells, or PBMCs supplied cDNA or gDNA.

Original analysis: Cell counts per sample came from amplifying reference gene primers. This table comes from immunoSEQ multiplex PCR, and its TCRdb copy is limited to in-frame clones, with some not included. Clone size and V and J calls were adopted from that table, with D and trimming inferred from the DNA. The sample has approximately 220,000 clones, around four fifths seen once. This CDR3 comprises 18 residues. V was pared by 0 bases and J by 10 bases, with 25 bases between. Per germline, CDR1 LGHNA and CDR2 YNFKEQ. The genes are TRBV4-2 and TRBJ2-1, with D perhaps TRBD2 (5 bases). Specimen: peripheral blood. The sequence derives from a woman between 50 and 59 years old with acute or convalescent COVID-19. The CDR3 nucleotides read TGTGCCAGCAGCCAAGATACCCCTCCTAGCCTTAGAGGTAACGAGCAGTTCTTC. Protein product: CASSQDTPPSLRGNEQFF.